The 9 T cell receptor beta chains below come from one sample, sequenced in a study of T cells in Graves' hyperthyroidism and ophthalmopathy. From RNA transcripts, TCR beta CDR3 regions were amplified. The primer set for the first-round RT-PCR of the TCR CDR3 was HTBI. TCRdb analysed the multiplex PCR reads with MiXCR anew, one entry per CDR3 protein. The sample lists approximately 220,000 distinct CDR3 sequences; around 17% were seen once. The sample consisted of blood. The receptors come from a man aged 35-49 years with Graves' hyperthyroidism.

This clonotype was counted many times. CDR3 amino acids: CSGGYEQYF. CDR3 coding DNA: TGCAGTGGCGGCTACGAGCAGTACTTC. The rearrangement uses TRBV20-1 and TRBJ2-7; D call uncertain. Trimming left V 7 bases short and J 3 bases short, with 4 bases between. Germline V lookup: CDR1 DFQATT, CDR2 SNEGSKA (reference sequence). This CDR3 has 9 amino acids.

The sample holds many counts of this clonotype. The gene calls are TRBV28 and TRBJ1-1, with D uncertain. The CDR3 extends over 13 amino acids. CDR1 and CDR2 from the germline V gene are MDHEN and SYDVKM. V was pared by 1 base and J by 1 base, with 4 bases between. Here the CDR3 reads CASSLLRNTEAFF. DNA of the CDR3: TGTGCCAGCAGTTTATTGAGGAACACTGAAGCTTTCTTT.

This clonotype was observed at least ten times. This chain connects TRBV5-1 to TRBJ1-6, with no clear D. Deletions cut 3 bases from V and 9 bases from J, with 13 bases between. The CDR3 is 14 amino acids. Germline CDR1 is SGHRS and CDR2 is YFSETQ. The CDR3 DNA reads as TGCGCCAGCAGCTCGGACTTCCTGAGTTCACCCCTCCACTTT. Amino acid sequence: CASSSDFLSSPLHF.

Turning to this clonotype: A much larger clone lies one base from this, so it may be a read error. The rearrangement links TRBV28 to TRBJ1-6; D is perhaps TRBD1 (5 bases). This CDR3 is 15 amino acids long. CDR1 and CDR2 from the germline V gene are MDHEN and SYDVKM. CDR3 in DNA: TGTGCCAGCAGCCCCCGGGGAGGGACGGCTTCACCCCCCCACTTT. Its translation is CASSPRGGTASPPHF.

This clonotype was picked up many times. V is TRBV28 and J is TRBJ2-7; D is perhaps TRBD1 or TRBD2 (5 bases each). The germline V gene has CDR1 MDHEN and CDR2 SYDVKM. V lost 4 bases and J 4 bases, leaving 20 bases between the germline ends. This CDR3 comprises 16 residues. CDR3 sequence: CASSWGRLVALYEQYF. DNA for the CDR3: TGTGCCAGCAGTTGGGGACGATTGGTGGCCCTATACGAGCAGTACTTC. The whole variable domain, filled in from reference TRBV28 and TRBJ2-7, reads DVKVTQSSRYLVKRTGEKVFLECVQDMDHENMFWYRQDPGLGLRLIYFSYDVKMKEKGDIPEGYSVSREKKERFSLILESASTNQTSMYLCASSWGRLVALYEQYFGPGTRLTVT.

The table lists this clonotype with many counts. The chain carries TRBV6-1 and TRBJ1-2; D might be TRBD1 (6 bases). The germline V and J ends were trimmed by 6 bases and 5 bases, with 16 bases remaining between them. Germline-derived CDR1 and CDR2 are MNHNS and SASEGT. This CDR3 has 14 amino acids. CDR3 DNA sequence: TGTGCCAGCAGAGAACAGGGTTTTGGGTATGGCTACACCTTC. This translates into CASREQGFGYGYTF.

This clonotype was detected only a few times. The chain is built from TRBV19 and TRBJ2-5; the D gene could be TRBD1 or TRBD2 (5 bases each). Germline V lookup: CDR1 LNHDA, CDR2 SQIVND (reference sequence). V was cut by 5 bases and J by 0 bases, with 7 bases left in between. This CDR3 contains 13 residues. CDR3: CASSGTYQETQYF. The CDR3, as DNA: TGTGCCAGTAGTGGGACGTACCAAGAGACCCAGTACTTC.

This clonotype came up many times. The genes are TRBV30 and TRBJ1-1; possibly TRBD1 for D (5 bases). The CDR3 is 12 amino acids. V lost 8 bases to trimming and J lost 1 base, with 11 bases between them. Germline-derived CDR1 and CDR2 are GTSNPN and SVGIG (reference sequence). The CDR3 DNA follows: TGTGCCGGGGGGGGGGGGAACACTGAAGCTTTCTTT. Translating it yields CAGGGGNTEAFF.

This clonotype appeared a few times. V gene TRBV2 combines with J gene TRBJ2-6; D is uncertain. The CDR3 sequence is 13 residues long. Between the trimmed V and J ends, which lost 7 bases and 3 bases, there was a span of 7 bases. The germline V gene has CDR1 SNHLY and CDR2 FYNNEI. The CDR3 loop is CASTPVGANVLTF. In DNA, the CDR3 is TGTGCCAGCACCCCCGTTGGGGCCAACGTCCTGACTTTC.